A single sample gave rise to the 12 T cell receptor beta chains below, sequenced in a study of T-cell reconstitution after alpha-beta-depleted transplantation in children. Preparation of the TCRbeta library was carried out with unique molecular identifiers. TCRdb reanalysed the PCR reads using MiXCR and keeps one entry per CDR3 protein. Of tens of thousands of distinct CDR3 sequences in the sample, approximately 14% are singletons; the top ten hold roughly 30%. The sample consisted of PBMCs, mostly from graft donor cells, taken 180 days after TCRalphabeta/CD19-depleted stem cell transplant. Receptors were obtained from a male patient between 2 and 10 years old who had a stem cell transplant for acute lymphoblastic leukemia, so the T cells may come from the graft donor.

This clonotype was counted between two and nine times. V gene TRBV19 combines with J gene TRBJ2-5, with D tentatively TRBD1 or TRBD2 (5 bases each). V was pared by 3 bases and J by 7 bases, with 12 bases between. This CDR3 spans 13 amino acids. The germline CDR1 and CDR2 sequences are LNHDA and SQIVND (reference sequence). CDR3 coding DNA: TGTGCCAGTAGTATCCGGGGCGCAGGGACCCAGTACTTC. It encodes CASSIRGAGTQYF.

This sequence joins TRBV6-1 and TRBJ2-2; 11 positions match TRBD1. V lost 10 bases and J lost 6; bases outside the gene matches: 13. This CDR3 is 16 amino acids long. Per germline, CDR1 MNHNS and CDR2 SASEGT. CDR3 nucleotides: TGTGCCACCCCAATCCGGGACAGGGGGAAGGCCGGGGAGCTGTTTTTT. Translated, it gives CATPIRDRGKAGELFF.

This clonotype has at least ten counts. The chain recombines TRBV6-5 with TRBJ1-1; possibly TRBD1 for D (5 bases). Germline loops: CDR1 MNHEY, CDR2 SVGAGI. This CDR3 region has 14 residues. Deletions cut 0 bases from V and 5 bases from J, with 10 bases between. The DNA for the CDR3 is TGTGCCAGCAGTTACTCGCCGGGGCAGACTGAAGCTTTCTTT. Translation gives CASSYSPGQTEAFF.

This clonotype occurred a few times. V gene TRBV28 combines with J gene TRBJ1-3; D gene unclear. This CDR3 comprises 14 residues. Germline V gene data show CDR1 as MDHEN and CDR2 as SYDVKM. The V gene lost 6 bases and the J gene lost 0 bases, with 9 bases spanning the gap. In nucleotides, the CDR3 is TGTGCCAGCAGCACTAAAAGCTCTGGAAACACCATATATTTT. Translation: CASSTKSSGNTIYF.

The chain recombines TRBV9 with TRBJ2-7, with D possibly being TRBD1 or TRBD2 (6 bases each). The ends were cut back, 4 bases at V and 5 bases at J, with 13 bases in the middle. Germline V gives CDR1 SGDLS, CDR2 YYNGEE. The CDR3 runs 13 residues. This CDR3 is CASSLGGTNEQYF. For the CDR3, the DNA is TGTGCCAGCAGCCTCGGCGGGACAAACGAGCAGTACTTC.

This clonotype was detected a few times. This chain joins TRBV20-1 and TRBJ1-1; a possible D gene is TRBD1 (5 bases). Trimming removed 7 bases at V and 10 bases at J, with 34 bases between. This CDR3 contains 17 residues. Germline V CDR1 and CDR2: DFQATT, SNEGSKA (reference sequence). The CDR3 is CSGANRRYRGLLPGAFF. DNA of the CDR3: TGCAGTGGAGCCAATCGAAGGTATAGGGGACTACTTCCCGGAGCTTTCTTT.

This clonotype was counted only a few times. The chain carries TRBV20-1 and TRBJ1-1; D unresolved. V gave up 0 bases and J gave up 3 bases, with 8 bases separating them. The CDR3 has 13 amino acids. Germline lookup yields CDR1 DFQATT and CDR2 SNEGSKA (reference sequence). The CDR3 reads CSARDTAYTEAFF. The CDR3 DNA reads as TGCAGTGCTAGAGATACAGCGTACACTGAAGCTTTCTTT.

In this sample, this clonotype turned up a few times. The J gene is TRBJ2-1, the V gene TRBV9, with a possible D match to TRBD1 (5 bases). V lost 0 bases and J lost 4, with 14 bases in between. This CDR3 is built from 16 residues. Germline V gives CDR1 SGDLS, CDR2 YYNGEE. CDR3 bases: TGTGCCAGCAGCGTAGGGGGCGTCTTTCTATACAATGAGCAGTTCTTC. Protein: CASSVGGVFLYNEQFF.

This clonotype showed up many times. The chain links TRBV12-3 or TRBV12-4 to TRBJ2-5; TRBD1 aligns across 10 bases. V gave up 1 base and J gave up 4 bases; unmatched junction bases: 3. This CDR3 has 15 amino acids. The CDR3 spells CASSLEGTGVETQYF. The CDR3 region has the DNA TGTGCCAGCAGTTTAGAGGGGACAGGGGTAGAGACCCAGTACTTC.

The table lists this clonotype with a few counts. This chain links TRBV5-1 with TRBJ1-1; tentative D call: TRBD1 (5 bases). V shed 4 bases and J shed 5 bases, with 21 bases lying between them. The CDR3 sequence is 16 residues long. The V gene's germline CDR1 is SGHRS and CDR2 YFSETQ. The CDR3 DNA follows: TGCGCCAGCAGCACTGACGGGGCTGGGGCGCGGACTGAAGCTTTCTTT. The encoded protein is CASSTDGAGARTEAFF.

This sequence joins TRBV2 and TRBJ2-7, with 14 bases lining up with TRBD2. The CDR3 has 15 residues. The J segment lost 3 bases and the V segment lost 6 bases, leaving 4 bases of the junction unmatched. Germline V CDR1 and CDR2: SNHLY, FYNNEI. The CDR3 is CASSRLAGGVYEQYF. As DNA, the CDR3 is TGTGCCAGCAGCCGACTAGCGGGGGGGGTCTACGAGCAGTACTTC.

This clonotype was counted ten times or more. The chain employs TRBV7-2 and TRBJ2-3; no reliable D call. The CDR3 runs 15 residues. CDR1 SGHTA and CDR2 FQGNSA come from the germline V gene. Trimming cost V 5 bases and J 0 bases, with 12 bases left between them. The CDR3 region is CASSRTVTSTDTQYF. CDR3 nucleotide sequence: TGTGCCAGCAGCCGGACGGTTACTAGCACAGATACGCAGTATTTT.